This T cell receptor beta chain was sequenced during a study of cytomegalovirus exposure and HLA in healthy donors. Repertoires were generated with immunoSEQ multiplex PCR, while TCRdb's copy carries only in-frame clones and drops some. The profile covers roughly 56,000 clones, with approximately 89% appearing a single time and 15% taken by the ten largest. The germline CDR1 and CDR2 sequences are MNHEY and SVGAGI. The CDR3 consists of 14 residues. V lost 6 bases and J lost 2, with 14 bases in between. Sample: PBMCs. This clonotype was sampled from a young woman in good health and CMV-seronegative. The chain uses TRBV6-5 and TRBJ2-7; D is perhaps TRBD2 (5 bases). The CDR3: CASRAPEAAYEQYF. The CDR3 DNA follows: TGTGCCAGCAGGGCTCCGGAGGCAGCCTACGAGCAGTACTTC.